The present entry profiles one TCR beta chain with its context. The antigen is not known. These data are taken from a study of CD8 T cells in ankylosing spondylitis. Study conclusions and caveats: Reported data indicate significant enrichment of disease-linked clones within matched ankylosing spondylitis synovial fluid. Prior work had noted some motif variants in reactive arthritis blood and synovial fluid. What appeared characteristic of ankylosing spondylitis blood was a TCR beta motif of seven to nine highly homologous variants.

V shed 6 bases and J shed 1 base, with 12 bases lying between them. Germline loops: CDR1 SQVTM, CDR2 ANQGSEA. The CDR3 is 13 amino acids. Molecular-barcoded quantitative 5'-RACE produced these TCR beta libraries. Using its own MiXCR run on the 5' RACE reads, TCRdb lists one record per CDR3 protein. This sample has roughly 470,000 distinct CDR3 sequences, with around 26% found just once. The sample consisted of blood, either unsorted or a sorted T cell fraction (not recorded which). The sequence came from a male donor with ankylosing spondylitis. The rearrangement uses TRBV29-1 and TRBJ1-1; no reliable D call. This CDR3 is CSVRQSGNTEAFF. CDR3 nucleotide sequence: TGCAGCGTGCGCCAAAGTGGGAACACTGAAGCTTTCTTT. The variable domain in full, completed from reference TRBV29-1 and TRBJ1-1, reads SAVISQKPSRDICQRGTSLTIQCQVDSQVTMMFWYRQQPGQSLTLIATANQGSEATYESGFVIDKFPISRPNLTFSTLTVSNMSPEDSSIYLCSVRQSGNTEAFFGQGTRLTVV.